This is a list of T cell receptor beta chains from one sample in a study of T cell repertoires in cytomegalovirus infection. From the reads, TCRdb called clonotypes with MiXCR, one entry per CDR3 protein. The sample contains about 100,000 distinct CDR3 sequences, 20% to 25% of which appear only once. The sample consisted of CD8+ T cells from PBMCs. Receptors originate from a human donor in good health (CMV status not recorded). Some clones in this sample may be carry-over from other donors' samples. CDR3s include the opening cysteine and the closing phenylalanine or tryptophan. D genes are given only for firm matches. The size entry is marked missing in some rows and otherwise reads once, few, many or a size class.

CDR3: CSGLTGTTDTQYF
DNA: TGCAGCGGACTGACAGGGACTACAGATACGCAGTATTTT
D: -
J: TRBJ2-3
V: TRBV29-1
size: few

CDR3: CASSPPEEDEAFF
DNA: TGTGCCAGCAGCCCCCCCGAAGAGGATGAAGCTTTCTTT
D: -
J: TRBJ1-1
V: TRBV13
size: few

CDR3: CASSLRGTGLEAFF
DNA: TGTGCCAGCAGTTTAAGGGGGACAGGGCTGGAAGCTTTCTTT
D: TRBD1
J: TRBJ1-1
V: TRBV12-3/TRBV12-4
size: many

CDR3: CASSLDRTGVFGYTF
DNA: TGTGCCAGCAGCTTAGATCGGACAGGGGTATTTGGCTACACCTTC
D: TRBD1
J: TRBJ1-2
V: TRBV7-6
size: few

CDR3: CASSSTGAQYF
DNA: TGTGCCAGCAGTTCCACGGGGGCGCAGTATTTT
D: -
J: TRBJ2-3
V: TRBV11-3
size: few

CDR3: CSVETPSQTQYF
DNA: TGCAGCGTTGAAACGCCTAGCCAGACCCAGTACTTC
D: -
J: TRBJ2-5
V: TRBV29-1
size: -

CDR3: CASSLMGAYEQYF
DNA: TGTGCCAGCAGCTTAATGGGAGCCTACGAGCAGTACTTC
D: -
J: TRBJ2-7
V: TRBV7-8
size: many

CDR3: CASSLETPAPLETQYF
DNA: TGTGCCAGCAGCTTGGAGACCCCCGCCCCCCTAGAGACCCAGTACTTC
D: -
J: TRBJ2-5
V: TRBV5-5
size: -

CDR3: CASSPRDRFTDTQYF
DNA: TGTGCCAGCAGCCCCCGTGACAGGTTCACAGATACGCAGTATTTT
D: -
J: TRBJ2-3
V: TRBV28
size: many

CDR3: CASSPTGYTEAFF
DNA: TGTGCCAGCAGTCCGACAGGGTACACTGAAGCTTTCTTT
D: TRBD1
J: TRBJ1-1
V: TRBV27
size: few

CDR3: CASRQIGYEQYF
DNA: TGTGCCAGCAGACAGATAGGCTACGAGCAGTACTTC
D: -
J: TRBJ2-7
V: TRBV7-9
size: -

CDR3: CASSLMDLDPTDTQYF
DNA: TGTGCCAGCAGCCTGATGGATCTCGATCCCACAGATACGCAGTATTTT
D: -
J: TRBJ2-3
V: TRBV28
size: -

CDR3: CASSLPGGDTEAFF
DNA: TGTGCCAGCAGCTTACCAGGAGGGGACACTGAAGCTTTCTTT
D: -
J: TRBJ1-1
V: TRBV7-8
size: many

CDR3: CSVEDDGVGRGQEGFEQFF
DNA: TGCAGCGTTGAAGATGATGGGGTTGGAAGGGGCCAGGAAGGGTTTGAGCAGTTCTTC
D: -
J: TRBJ2-1
V: TRBV29-1
size: -

CDR3: CASSYSGAGPGNEQFF
DNA: TGTGCCAGCAGTTACTCGGGGGCAGGGCCGGGAAATGAGCAGTTCTTC
D: -
J: TRBJ2-1
V: TRBV6-5
size: few

CDR3: CASSLVRAGRGRETQYF
DNA: TGTGCCAGCAGCTTAGTCCGGGCCGGACGTGGGAGAGAGACCCAGTACTTC
D: -
J: TRBJ2-5
V: TRBV7-2
size: many

CDR3: CASSEGGTRTNTGELFF
DNA: TGTGCCAGCAGTGAAGGGGGCACCCGGACGAACACCGGGGAGCTGTTTTTT
D: -
J: TRBJ2-2
V: TRBV25-1
size: -

CDR3: CASMWDRGNEQFF
DNA: TGTGCCAGTATGTGGGACCGAGGCAATGAGCAGTTCTTC
D: -
J: TRBJ2-1
V: TRBV19
size: many

CDR3: CSVEDPEGGGSYEQYF
DNA: TGCAGCGTTGAAGACCCTGAAGGGGGAGGCTCCTACGAGCAGTACTTC
D: -
J: TRBJ2-7
V: TRBV29-1
size: -

CDR3: CASGLAGPDKYF
DNA: TGTGCCAGCGGGCTAGCGGGACCGGACAAGTACTTC
D: TRBD2
J: TRBJ2-7
V: TRBV11-2
size: -

CDR3: CASSLPGNRRAYEQYF
DNA: TGTGCCAGCAGTCTCCCGGGGAACCGGCGGGCTTACGAGCAGTACTTC
D: -
J: TRBJ2-7
V: TRBV6-2/TRBV6-3
size: -

CDR3: CASARAGNSYEQYF
DNA: TGTGCCAGCGCCAGGGCTGGCAACTCCTACGAGCAGTACTTC
D: -
J: TRBJ2-7
V: TRBV11-1
size: many

CDR3: CASRPEGGNQPQHF
DNA: TGTGCCAGCAGACCAGAGGGAGGCAATCAGCCCCAGCATTTT
D: -
J: TRBJ1-5
V: TRBV12-3/TRBV12-4
size: few

CDR3: CSARGPGQGAYEQYF
DNA: TGCAGTGCTAGAGGCCCGGGACAGGGGGCCTACGAGCAGTACTTC
D: TRBD1
J: TRBJ2-7
V: TRBV20-1
size: many

CDR3: CSARDRASMAKNIQYF
DNA: TGCAGTGCGAGAGACCGGGCATCCATGGCCAAAAACATTCAGTACTTC
D: -
J: TRBJ2-4
V: TRBV20-1
size: many

CDR3: CASSFLGFQAFF
DNA: TGTGCCAGCAGTTTTCTAGGCTTTCAGGCTTTCTTT
D: -
J: TRBJ1-1
V: TRBV12-3/TRBV12-4
size: many

CDR3: CASTPLRDSKFNEQFF
DNA: TGTGCCAGCACCCCTCTCCGGGACAGTAAATTCAATGAGCAGTTCTTC
D: TRBD1
J: TRBJ2-1
V: TRBV7-9
size: -

CDR3: CASSPYDRVDEQFF
DNA: TGTGCCAGCAGTCCATACGACAGGGTAGATGAGCAGTTCTTC
D: TRBD1
J: TRBJ2-1
V: TRBV12-3/TRBV12-4
size: many

CDR3: CASSLVPDRDTEAFF
DNA: TGTGCCAGCAGCTTAGTCCCAGACAGGGACACTGAAGCTTTCTTT
D: TRBD1
J: TRBJ1-1
V: TRBV7-2
size: many